Given below is one T cell receptor (beta chain) in context. V lost 5 bases to trimming and J lost 2 bases, with 13 bases between them. The CDR3 is 14 residues long. CDR1 SGHAT and CDR2 FQNNGV come from the germline V gene. This sample was taken from a study of OX40 agonist ivuxolimab in advanced cancers. Overall study: Under the entry rules, prior anti-PD-1, anti-PD-L1 or anti-CTLA-4 therapy was allowed, and approximately 40% had some.

Method: immunoSEQ multiplex PCR; TCRdb's copy keeps in-frame clones and lacks some. Of some 19,000 clones listed, roughly 71% are singletons. The V call is TRBV11-2, the J call TRBJ2-7; D gene uncertain. The origin of this receptor is an adult with an advanced solid tumor such as melanoma, head and neck, liver or kidney cancer. This material consisted of CD4+ or CD8+ T cells sorted from blood, taken in a trial of the OX40 agonist ivuxolimab. The chain's CDR3 is CASSPPYKPYEQYF. The CDR3 DNA reads TGTGCCAGCAGCCCGCCATACAAACCCTACGAGCAGTACTTC.